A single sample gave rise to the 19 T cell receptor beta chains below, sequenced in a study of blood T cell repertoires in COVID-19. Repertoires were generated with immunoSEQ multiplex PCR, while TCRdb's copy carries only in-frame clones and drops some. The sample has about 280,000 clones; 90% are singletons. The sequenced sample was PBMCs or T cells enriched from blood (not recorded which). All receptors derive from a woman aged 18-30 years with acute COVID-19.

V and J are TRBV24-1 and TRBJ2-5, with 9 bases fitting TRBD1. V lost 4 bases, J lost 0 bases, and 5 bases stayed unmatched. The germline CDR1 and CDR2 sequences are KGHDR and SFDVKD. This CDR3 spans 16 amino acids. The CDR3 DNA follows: TGTGCCACCAGTGACCCAGACAGGGGGTACCAAGAGACCCAGTACTTC. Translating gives CATSDPDRGYQETQYF.

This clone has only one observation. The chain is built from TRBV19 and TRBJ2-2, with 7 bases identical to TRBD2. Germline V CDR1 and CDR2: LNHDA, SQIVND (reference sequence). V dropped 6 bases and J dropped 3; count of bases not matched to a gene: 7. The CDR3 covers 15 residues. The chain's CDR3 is CASRRRETYTGELFF. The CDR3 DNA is TGTGCCAGTAGGAGGCGGGAGACGTACACCGGGGAGCTGTTTTTT.

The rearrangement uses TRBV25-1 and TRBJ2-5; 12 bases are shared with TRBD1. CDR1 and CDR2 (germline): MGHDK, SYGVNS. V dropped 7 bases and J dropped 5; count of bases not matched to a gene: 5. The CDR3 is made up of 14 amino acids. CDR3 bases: TGTGCCAGCACTGGGACAGGGGGCGTGGAGACCCAGTACTTC. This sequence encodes CASTGTGGVETQYF.

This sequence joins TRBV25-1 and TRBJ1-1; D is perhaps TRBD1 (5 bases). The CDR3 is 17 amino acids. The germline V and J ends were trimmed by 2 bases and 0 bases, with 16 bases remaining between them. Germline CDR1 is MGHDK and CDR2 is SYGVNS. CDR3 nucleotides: TGTGCCAGCAGTGAACAAGGGGCAGGTTCTCTGAACACTGAAGCTTTCTTT. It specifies CASSEQGAGSLNTEAFF.

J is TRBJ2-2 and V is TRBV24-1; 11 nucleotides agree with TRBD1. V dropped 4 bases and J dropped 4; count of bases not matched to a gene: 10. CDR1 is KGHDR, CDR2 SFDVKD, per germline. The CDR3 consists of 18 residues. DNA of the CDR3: TGTGCCACCAGTGACCCATTCCAGGACAGGGGGCGCACCGGGGAGCTGTTTTTT. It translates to CATSDPFQDRGRTGELFF.

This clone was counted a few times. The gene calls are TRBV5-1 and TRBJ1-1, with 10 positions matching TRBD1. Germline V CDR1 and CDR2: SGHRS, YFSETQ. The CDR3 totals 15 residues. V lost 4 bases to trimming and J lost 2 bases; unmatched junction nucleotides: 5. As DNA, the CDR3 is TGCGCCAGCAGCCAACGACAGGGGGCTAACACTGAAGCTTTCTTT. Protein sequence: CASSQRQGANTEAFF.

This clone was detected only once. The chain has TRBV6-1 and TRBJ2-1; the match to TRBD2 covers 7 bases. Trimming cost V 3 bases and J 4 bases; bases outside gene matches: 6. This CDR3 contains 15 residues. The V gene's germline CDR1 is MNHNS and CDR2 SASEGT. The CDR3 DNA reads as TGTGCCAGCAGTGACGTCTTGGGAGGGTACAATGAGCAGTTCTTC. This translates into CASSDVLGGYNEQFF.

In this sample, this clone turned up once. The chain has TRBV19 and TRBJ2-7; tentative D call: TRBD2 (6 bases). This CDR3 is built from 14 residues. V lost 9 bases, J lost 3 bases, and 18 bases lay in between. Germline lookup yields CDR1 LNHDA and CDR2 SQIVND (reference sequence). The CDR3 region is CASTAEGSHYEQYF. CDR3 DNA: TGTGCCAGCACCGCGGAGGGGAGCCACTACGAGCAGTACTTC. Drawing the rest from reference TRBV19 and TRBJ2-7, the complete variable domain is DGGITQSPKYLFRKEGQNVTLSCEQNLNHDAMYWYRQDPGQGLRLIYYSQIVNDFQKGDIAEGYSVSREKKESFPLTVTSAQKNPTAFYLCASTAEGSHYEQYFGPGTRLTVT.

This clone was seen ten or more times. This chain's CDR3 is CASKPTSGGSYEQYF. The CDR3 nucleotides are TGTGCCAGCAAACCGACTAGCGGGGGCTCCTACGAGCAGTACTTC. V usage is TRBV28 and J usage is TRBJ2-7; 12 bases agree with TRBD2. Germline loops: CDR1 MDHEN, CDR2 SYDVKM. There are 15 residues in the CDR3. Trimming at V came to 7 bases and at J to 0 bases, leaving 4 bases not matched to a gene.

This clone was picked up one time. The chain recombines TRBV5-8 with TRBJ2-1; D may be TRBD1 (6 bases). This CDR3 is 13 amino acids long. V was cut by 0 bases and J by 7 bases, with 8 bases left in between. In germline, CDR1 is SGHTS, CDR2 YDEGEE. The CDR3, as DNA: TGTGCCAGCAGCTTGGTAAGGGGGAATGAGCAGTTCTTC. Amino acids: CASSLVRGNEQFF.

The CDR3 DNA reads TGTGCCAGCGGTCGGAGCTCCTACAATGAGCAGTTCTTC. This sequence encodes CASGRSSYNEQFF. This chain connects TRBV6-5 to TRBJ2-1, with D unresolved. Trimming stripped 8 bases from V and 0 bases from J, with 8 bases between. There are 13 residues in the CDR3. CDR1 and CDR2 (germline): MNHEY, SVGAGI.

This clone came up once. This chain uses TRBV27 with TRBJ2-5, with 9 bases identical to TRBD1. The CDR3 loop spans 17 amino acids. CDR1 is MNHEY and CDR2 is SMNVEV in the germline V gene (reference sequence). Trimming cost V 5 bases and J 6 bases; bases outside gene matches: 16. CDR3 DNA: TGTGCCAGCAGTCAACGGACAGGGGAGGGTTTTGTGCAGACCCAGTACTTC. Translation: CASSQRTGEGFVQTQYF.

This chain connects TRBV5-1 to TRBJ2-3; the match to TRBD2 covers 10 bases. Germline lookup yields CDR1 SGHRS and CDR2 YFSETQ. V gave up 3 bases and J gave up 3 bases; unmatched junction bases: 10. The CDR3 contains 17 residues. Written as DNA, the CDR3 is TGCGCCAGCAGCTCGGTGGCTAGCGGGAGTTTTACAGATACGCAGTATTTT. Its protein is CASSSVASGSFTDTQYF.

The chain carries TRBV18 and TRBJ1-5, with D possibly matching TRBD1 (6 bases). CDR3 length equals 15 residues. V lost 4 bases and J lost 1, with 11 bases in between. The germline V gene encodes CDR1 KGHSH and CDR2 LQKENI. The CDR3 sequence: CASSLGASSNQPQHF. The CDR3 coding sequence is TGTGCCAGCTCACTGGGGGCGTCGAGCAATCAGCCCCAGCATTTT. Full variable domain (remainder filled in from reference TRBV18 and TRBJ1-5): NAGVMQNPRHLVRRRGQEARLRCSPMKGHSHVYWYRQLPEEGLKFMVYLQKENIIDESGMPKERFSAEFPKEGPSILRIQQVVRGDSAAYFCASSLGASSNQPQHFGDGTRLSIL.

This chain's CDR3 is CASGPGTGTDTQYF. CDR3 DNA: TGTGCCAGCGGACCCGGGACTGGCACAGATACGCAGTATTTT. This rearrangement joins TRBV7-9 to TRBJ2-3; TRBD2 might be the D (6 bases). In germline, CDR1 is SEHNR, CDR2 FQNEAQ (reference sequence). CDR3 length: 14 residues. V lost 8 bases to trimming and J lost 1 base, with 13 bases between them. The whole variable domain, remainder taken from reference TRBV7-9 and TRBJ2-3, is DTGVSQNPRHKITKRGQNVTFRCDPISEHNRLYWYRQTLGQGPEFLTYFQNEAQLEKSRLLSDRFSAERPKGSFSTLEIQRTEQGDSAMYLCASGPGTGTDTQYFGPGTRLTVL.

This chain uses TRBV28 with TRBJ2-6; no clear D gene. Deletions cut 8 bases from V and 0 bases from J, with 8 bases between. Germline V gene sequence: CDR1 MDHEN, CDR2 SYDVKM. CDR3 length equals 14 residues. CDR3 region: CASLVSSGANVLTF. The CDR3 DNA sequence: TGTGCCAGCCTCGTCAGCTCTGGGGCCAACGTCCTGACTTTC.

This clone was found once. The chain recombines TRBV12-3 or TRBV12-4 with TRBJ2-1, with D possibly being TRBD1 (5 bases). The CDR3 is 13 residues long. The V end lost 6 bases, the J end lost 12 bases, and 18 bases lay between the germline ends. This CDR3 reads CASSPGLLDGQFF. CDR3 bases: TGTGCCAGCAGCCCAGGGCTTCTCGACGGGCAGTTCTTC.

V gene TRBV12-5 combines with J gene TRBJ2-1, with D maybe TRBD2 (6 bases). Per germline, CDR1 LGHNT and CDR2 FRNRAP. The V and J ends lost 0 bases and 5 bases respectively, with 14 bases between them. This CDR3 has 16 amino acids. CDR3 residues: CASGLVHGGSNNEQFF. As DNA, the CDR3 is TGTGCTAGTGGTTTGGTACACGGGGGATCGAACAATGAGCAGTTCTTC.

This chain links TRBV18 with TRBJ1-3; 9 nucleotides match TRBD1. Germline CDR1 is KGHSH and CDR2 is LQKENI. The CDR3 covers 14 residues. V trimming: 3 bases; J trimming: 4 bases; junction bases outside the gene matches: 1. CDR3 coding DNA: TGTGCCAGCTCACCGGGACAGGGAGGAAACACCATATATTTT. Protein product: CASSPGQGGNTIYF.